This is a list of T cell receptor beta chains from one sample in a study of blood T cell repertoires in COVID-19. Profiling relied on immunoSEQ multiplex PCR, and the TCRdb table lists in-frame clones only, not all of them. Of 400,000 to 550,000 clones listed, 85% to 90% are singletons. Sequencing input: peripheral blood. The source is a woman in her twenties or thirties with acute or convalescent COVID-19. Each CDR3 is given with its conserved first and last residue. D genes are given only for firm matches. Clone size appears in some rows only: once, few, many, or a class for an expanded clone.

CDR3 protein | CDR3 DNA | V gene | D gene | clone size | J gene
CASSLSGTEGGELFF | TGCGCCAGCAGCTTGAGTGGGACAGAGGGCGGGGAGCTGTTTTTT | TRBV5-1 | TRBD1 | once | TRBJ2-2
CASSRYQGSNEQFF | TGTGCCAGCAGTCGTTACCAGGGGTCTAATGAGCAGTTCTTC | TRBV6-6 | . | . | TRBJ2-1
CASSSYGGGDPKNIQYF | TGTGCCAGCAGTTCTTATGGGGGGGGCGACCCGAAAAACATTCAGTACTTC | TRBV27 | . | once | TRBJ2-4
CASSSEDRASYNEQFF | TGTGCCAGCAGCTCAGAGGACAGGGCCTCCTACAATGAGCAGTTCTTC | TRBV13 | TRBD1 | . | TRBJ2-1
CAGTGGRGDTQYF | TGTGCCGGAACAGGGGGCCGGGGAGATACGCAGTATTTT | TRBV5-4 | TRBD1 | . | TRBJ2-3
CASSSGQGALTGYTF | TGTGCCAGCAGTTCCGGACAGGGGGCGCTGACTGGCTACACCTTC | TRBV6-5 | TRBD1 | . | TRBJ1-2
CASSVGDRVATGELFF | TGTGCCAGCAGCGTAGGGGACAGGGTAGCCACCGGGGAGCTGTTTTTT | TRBV9 | TRBD1 | . | TRBJ2-2
CASSDVWGRQANNEQFF | TGTGCCAGCAGTGACGTTTGGGGGAGACAGGCAAACAATGAGCAGTTCTTC | TRBV6-4 | . | . | TRBJ2-1
CAISGGGEQYF | TGTGCCATCAGTGGGGGGGGCGAGCAGTACTTC | TRBV10-3 | TRBD2 | . | TRBJ2-7
CASTTEVNQPQHF | TGTGCCAGCACGACAGAGGTGAATCAGCCCCAGCATTTT | TRBV2 | . | . | TRBJ1-5
CASSLGGGEAFF | TGTGCCAGCAGCTTAGGGGGGGGTGAAGCTTTCTTT | TRBV11-2 | . | . | TRBJ1-1